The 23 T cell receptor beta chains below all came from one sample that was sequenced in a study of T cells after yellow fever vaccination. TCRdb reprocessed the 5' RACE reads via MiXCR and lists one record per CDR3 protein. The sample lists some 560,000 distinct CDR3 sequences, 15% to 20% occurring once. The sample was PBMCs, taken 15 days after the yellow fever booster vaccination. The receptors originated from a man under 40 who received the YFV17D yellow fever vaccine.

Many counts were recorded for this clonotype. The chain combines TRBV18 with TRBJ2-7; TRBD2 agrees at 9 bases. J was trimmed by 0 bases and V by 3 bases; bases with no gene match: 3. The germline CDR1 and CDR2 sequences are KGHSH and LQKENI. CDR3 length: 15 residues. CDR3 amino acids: CASSPASGASYEQYF. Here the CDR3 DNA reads TGTGCCAGCTCACCGGCTAGCGGGGCCTCCTACGAGCAGTACTTC. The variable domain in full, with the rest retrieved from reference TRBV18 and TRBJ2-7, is NAGVMQNPRHLVRRRGQEARLRCSPMKGHSHVYWYRQLPEEGLKFMVYLQKENIIDESGMPKERFSAEFPKEGPSILRIQQVVRGDSAAYFCASSPASGASYEQYFGPGTRLTVT.

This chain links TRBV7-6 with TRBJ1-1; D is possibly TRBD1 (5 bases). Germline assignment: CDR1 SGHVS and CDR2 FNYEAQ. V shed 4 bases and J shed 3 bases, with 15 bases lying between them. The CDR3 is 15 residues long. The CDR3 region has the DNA TGTGCCAGCAGCTCGTTGGGGGGTGGGTACACTGAAGCTTTCTTT. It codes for CASSSLGGGYTEAFF. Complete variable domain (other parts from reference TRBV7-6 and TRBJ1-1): GAGVSQSPRYKVTKRGQDVALRCDPISGHVSLYWYRQALGQGPEFLTYFNYEAQQDKSGLPNDRFSAERPEGSISTLTIQRTEQRDSAMYRCASSSLGGGYTEAFFGQGTRLTVV.

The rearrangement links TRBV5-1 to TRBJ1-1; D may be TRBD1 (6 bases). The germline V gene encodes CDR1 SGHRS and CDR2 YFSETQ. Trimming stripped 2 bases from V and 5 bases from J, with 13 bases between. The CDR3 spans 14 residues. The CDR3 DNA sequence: TGCGCCAGCAGCTTAATGTCAGGGGTTACTGAAGCTTTCTTT. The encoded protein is CASSLMSGVTEAFF.

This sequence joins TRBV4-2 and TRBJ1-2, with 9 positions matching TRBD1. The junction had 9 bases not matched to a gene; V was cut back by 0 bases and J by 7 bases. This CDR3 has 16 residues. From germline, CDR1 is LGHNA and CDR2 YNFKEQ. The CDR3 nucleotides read TGTGCCAGCAGCCAAGATGCTGGACAGGGGTTCGGTGGCTACACCTTC. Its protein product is CASSQDAGQGFGGYTF.

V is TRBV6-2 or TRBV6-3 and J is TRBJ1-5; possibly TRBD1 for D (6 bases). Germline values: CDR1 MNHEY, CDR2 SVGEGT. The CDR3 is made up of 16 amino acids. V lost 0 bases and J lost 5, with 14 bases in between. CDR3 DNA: TGTGCCAGCAGTTACTCGCCCGGGGGCGTCTATCAGCCCCAGCATTTT. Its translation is CASSYSPGGVYQPQHF.

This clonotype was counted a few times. DNA of the CDR3: TGTGCCAGCAGCGAACAGGGTTCTAGCACAGATACGCAGTATTTT. It encodes CASSEQGSSTDTQYF. This chain links TRBV7-2 with TRBJ2-3, with D possibly matching TRBD1 (6 bases). V dropped 5 bases and J dropped 0 bases, with 12 bases sitting between them. Germline V CDR1 and CDR2: SGHTA, FQGNSA. This CDR3 comprises 15 residues.

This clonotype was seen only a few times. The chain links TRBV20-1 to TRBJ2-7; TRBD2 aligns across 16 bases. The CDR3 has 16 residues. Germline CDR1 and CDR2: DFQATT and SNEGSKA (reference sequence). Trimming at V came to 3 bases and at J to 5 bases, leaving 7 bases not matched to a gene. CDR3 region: CSARGTSGRARDEQYF. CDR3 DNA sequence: TGCAGTGCTAGGGGGACTAGCGGGAGGGCCAGGGACGAGCAGTACTTC.

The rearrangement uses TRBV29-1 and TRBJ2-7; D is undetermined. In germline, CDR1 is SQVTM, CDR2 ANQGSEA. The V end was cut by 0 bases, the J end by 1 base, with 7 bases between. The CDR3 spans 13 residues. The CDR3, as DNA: TGCAGCGTTGAAGAGGCACTATCCTACGAGCAGTACTTC. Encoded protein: CSVEEALSYEQYF.

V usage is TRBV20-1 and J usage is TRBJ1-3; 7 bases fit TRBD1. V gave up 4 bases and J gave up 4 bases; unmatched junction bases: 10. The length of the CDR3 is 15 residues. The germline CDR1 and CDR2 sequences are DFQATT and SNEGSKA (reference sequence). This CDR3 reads CSAKRGQAGGNTIYF. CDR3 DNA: TGCAGTGCTAAAAGAGGACAGGCGGGGGGAAACACCATATATTTT.

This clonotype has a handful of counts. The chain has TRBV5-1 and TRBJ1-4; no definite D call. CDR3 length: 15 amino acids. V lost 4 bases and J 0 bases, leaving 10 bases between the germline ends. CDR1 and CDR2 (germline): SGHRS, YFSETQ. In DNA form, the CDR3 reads TGCGCCAGCAGCGAACAAAGAACAACTAATGAAAAACTGTTTTTT. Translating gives CASSEQRTTNEKLFF.

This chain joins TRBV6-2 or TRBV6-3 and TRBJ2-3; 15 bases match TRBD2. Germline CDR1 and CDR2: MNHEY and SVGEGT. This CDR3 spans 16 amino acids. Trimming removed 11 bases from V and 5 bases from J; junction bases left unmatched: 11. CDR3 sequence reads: CAAGLAGGLPGDTQYF. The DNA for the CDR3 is TGTGCCGCCGGACTAGCGGGAGGGCTCCCAGGAGATACGCAGTATTTT.

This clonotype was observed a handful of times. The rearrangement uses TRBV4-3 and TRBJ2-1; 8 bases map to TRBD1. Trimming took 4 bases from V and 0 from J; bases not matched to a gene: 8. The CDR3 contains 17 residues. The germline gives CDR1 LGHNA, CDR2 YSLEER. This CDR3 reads CASSRRQGYNSYNEQFF. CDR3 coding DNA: TGCGCCAGCAGCCGCAGACAGGGGTATAACTCCTACAATGAGCAGTTCTTC.

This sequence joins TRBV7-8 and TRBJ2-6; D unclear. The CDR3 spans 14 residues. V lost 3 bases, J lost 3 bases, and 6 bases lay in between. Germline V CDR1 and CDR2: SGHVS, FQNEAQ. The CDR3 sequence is CASSFRVGANVLTF. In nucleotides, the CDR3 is TGTGCCAGCAGCTTCCGGGTTGGGGCCAACGTCCTGACTTTC.

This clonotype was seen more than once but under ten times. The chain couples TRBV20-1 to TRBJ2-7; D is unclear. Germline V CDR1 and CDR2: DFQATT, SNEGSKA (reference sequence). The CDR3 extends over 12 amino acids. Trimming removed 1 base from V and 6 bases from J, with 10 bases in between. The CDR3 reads CSARVAAVEQYF. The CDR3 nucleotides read TGCAGTGCTAGAGTGGCAGCCGTCGAGCAGTACTTC.

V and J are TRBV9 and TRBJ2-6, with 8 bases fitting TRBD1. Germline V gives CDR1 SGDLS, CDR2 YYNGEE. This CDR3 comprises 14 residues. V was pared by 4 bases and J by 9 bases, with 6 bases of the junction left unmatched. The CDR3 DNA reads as TGTGCCAGCAGCTTCGGACAGGGAGTCAACGTCCTGACTTTC. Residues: CASSFGQGVNVLTF.

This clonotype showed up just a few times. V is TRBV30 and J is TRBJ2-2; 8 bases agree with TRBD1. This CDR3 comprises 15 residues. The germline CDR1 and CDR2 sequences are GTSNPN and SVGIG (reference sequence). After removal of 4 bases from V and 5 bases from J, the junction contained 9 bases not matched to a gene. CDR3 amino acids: CAWMWFGTGTGELFF. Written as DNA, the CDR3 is TGTGCCTGGATGTGGTTCGGGACAGGAACCGGGGAGCTGTTTTTT.

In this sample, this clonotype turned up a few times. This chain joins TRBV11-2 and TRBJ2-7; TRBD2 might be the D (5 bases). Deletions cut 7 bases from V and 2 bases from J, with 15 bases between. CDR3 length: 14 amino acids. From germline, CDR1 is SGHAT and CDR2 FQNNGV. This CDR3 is CASTQVPGTYEQYF. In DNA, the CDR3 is TGTGCCAGCACCCAGGTGCCCGGGACCTACGAGCAGTACTTC.

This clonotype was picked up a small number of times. CDR3 coding DNA: TGTGCCAGCAGAAAACAGGGCTCCGGGGAGCTGTTTTTT. Its translation: CASRKQGSGELFF. This chain uses TRBV12-3 or TRBV12-4 with TRBJ2-2; the D gene is possibly TRBD1 (6 bases). The CDR3 contains 13 residues. Trimming shortened V by 6 bases and J by 6 bases, and 11 bases separated the two germline ends.

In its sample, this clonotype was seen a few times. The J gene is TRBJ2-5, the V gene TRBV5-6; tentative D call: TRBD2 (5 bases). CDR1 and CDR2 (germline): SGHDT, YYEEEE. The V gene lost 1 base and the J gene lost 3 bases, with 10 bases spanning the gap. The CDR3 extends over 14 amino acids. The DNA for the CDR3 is TGTGCCAGCAGCTTGCGGGGTTGGGAAGAGACCCAGTACTTC. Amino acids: CASSLRGWEETQYF.

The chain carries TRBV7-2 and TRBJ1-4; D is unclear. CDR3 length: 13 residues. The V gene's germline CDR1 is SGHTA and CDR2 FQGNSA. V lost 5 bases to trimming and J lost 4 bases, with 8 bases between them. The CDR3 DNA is TGTGCCAGCAGCCCCAGATTTAATGAAAAACTGTTTTTT. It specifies CASSPRFNEKLFF.

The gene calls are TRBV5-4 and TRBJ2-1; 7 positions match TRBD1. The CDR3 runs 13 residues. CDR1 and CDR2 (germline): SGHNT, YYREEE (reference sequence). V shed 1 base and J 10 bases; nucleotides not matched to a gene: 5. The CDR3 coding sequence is TGTGCCAGCAGCTTGACAGGGGAAGGCGAGCAGTTCTTC. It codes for CASSLTGEGEQFF.

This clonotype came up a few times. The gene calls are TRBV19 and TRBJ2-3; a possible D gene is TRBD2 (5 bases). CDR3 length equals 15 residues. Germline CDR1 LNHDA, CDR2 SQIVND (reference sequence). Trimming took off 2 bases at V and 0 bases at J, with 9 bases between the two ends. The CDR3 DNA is TGTGCCAGTAGTATATTGGAGCGGAGCACAGATACGCAGTATTTT. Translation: CASSILERSTDTQYF.

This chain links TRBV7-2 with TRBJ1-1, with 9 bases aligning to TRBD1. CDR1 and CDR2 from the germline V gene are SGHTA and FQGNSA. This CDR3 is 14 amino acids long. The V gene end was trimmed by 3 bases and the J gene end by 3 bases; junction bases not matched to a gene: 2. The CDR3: CASSLRTGDTEAFF. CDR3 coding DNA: TGTGCCAGCAGCTTGAGGACAGGGGACACTGAAGCTTTCTTT.